Each of the 2 T cell receptor beta chains below was sequenced from the same sample in a study of post-analysis software for immune sequencing data. The study, taken as a whole, reports: There were about 5 TRBV segments more frequent in patients than controls, and TRBV5-6, TRBV5-1 and TRBV20-1 were among them.

Unique molecular identifiers tagged the TCR beta cDNA libraries. TCRdb ran MiXCR on the PCR reads and lists one entry per CDR3 protein. In the table there are some 690,000 distinct CDR3 sequences, 59% of which are singletons. The antigens for these receptors are not known. The sequenced material came from blood. The receptors come from a girl aged 2-10 years with multiple sclerosis.

The V gene is TRBV20-1, the J gene TRBJ2-3; 8 bases map to TRBD2. V gave up 0 bases and J gave up 2 bases; unmatched junction bases: 7. This CDR3 is built from 16 residues. Per the germline V gene, CDR1 is DFQATT and CDR2 is SNEGSKA (reference sequence). DNA of the CDR3: TGCAGTGCTAGAGATTTACTAGCGGTACACACAGATACGCAGTATTTT. Encoded protein: CSARDLLAVHTDTQYF.

This clonotype was observed a handful of times. This sequence joins TRBV10-2 and TRBJ1-1; no firm D call. V was cut by 3 bases and J by 5 bases, with 13 bases left in between. Germline V gene lookup returns CDR1 WSHSY and CDR2 SAAADI. This CDR3 spans 14 amino acids. The CDR3: CASSDLPAGTEAFF. CDR3 in DNA: TGCGCCAGCAGTGACCTACCGGCCGGGACTGAAGCTTTCTTT.